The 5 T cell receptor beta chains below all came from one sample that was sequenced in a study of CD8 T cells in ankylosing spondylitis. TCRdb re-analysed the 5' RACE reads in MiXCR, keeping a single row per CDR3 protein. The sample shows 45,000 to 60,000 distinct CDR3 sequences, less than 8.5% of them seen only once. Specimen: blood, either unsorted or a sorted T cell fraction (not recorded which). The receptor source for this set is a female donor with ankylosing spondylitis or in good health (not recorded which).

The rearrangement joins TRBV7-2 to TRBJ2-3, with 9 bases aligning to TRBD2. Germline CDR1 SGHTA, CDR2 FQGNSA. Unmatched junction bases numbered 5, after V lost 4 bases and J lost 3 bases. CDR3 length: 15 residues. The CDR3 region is CASSSPSGITDTQYF. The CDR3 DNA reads TGTGCCAGCAGCTCTCCTAGCGGGATAACAGATACGCAGTATTTT. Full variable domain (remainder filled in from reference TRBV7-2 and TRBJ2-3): GAGVSQSPSNKVTEKGKDVELRCDPISGHTALYWYRQSLGQGLEFLIYFQGNSAPDKSGLPSDRFSAERTGGSVSTLTIQRTQQEDSAVYLCASSSPSGITDTQYFGPGTRLTVL.

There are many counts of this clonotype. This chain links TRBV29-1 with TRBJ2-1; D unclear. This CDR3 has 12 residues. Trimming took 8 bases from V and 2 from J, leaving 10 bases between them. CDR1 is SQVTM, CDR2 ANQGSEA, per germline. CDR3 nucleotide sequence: TGCAGCCTCCGGACCACCTACAATGAGCAGTTCTTC. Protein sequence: CSLRTTYNEQFF.

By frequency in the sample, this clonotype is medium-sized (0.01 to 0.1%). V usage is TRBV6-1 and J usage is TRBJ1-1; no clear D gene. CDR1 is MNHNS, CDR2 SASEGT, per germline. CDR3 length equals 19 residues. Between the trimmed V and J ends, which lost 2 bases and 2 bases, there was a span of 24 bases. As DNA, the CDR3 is TGTGCCAGCAGTGAATTTCCCCGGGGTTACTTATACAGCAACACTGAAGCTTTCTTT. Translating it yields CASSEFPRGYLYSNTEAFF.

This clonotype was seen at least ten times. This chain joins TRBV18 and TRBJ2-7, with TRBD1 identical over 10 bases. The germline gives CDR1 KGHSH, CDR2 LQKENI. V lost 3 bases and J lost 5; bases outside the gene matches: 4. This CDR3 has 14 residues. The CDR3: CASSPGQGYHEQYF. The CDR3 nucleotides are TGTGCCAGCTCACCGGGACAGGGGTACCACGAGCAGTACTTC. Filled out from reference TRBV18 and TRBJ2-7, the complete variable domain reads NAGVMQNPRHLVRRRGQEARLRCSPMKGHSHVYWYRQLPEEGLKFMVYLQKENIIDESGMPKERFSAEFPKEGPSILRIQQVVRGDSAAYFCASSPGQGYHEQYFGPGTRLTVT.

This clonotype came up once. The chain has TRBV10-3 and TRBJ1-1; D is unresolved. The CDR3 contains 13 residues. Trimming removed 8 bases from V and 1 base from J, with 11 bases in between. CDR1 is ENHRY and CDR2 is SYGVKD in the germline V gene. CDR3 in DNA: TGTGCCATCGCGGACGGGAAGAACACTGAAGCTTTCTTT. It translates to CAIADGKNTEAFF.